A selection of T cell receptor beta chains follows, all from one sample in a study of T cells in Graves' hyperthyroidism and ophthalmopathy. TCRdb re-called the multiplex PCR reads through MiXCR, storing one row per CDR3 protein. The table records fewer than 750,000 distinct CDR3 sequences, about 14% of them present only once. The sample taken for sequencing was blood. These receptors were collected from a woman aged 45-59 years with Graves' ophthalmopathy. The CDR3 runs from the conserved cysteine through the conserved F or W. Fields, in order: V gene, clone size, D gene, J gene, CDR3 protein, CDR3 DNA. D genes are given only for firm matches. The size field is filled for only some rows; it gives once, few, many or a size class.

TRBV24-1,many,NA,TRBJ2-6,CATSDGDNSGANVLTF,TGTGCCACCAGTGATGGGGACAATTCTGGGGCCAACGTCCTGACTTTC
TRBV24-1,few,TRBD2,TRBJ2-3,CATSGLGLAENTDTQYF,TGTGCCACCAGTGGTCTGGGACTAGCGGAAAACACAGATACGCAGTATTTT
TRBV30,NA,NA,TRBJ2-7,CAWTAGTSWEQYF,TGTGCCTGGACTGCGGGGACCTCGTGGGAGCAGTACTTC
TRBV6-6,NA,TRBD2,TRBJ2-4,CASSYSYKVAGDIQYF,TGTGCCAGCAGTTACTCGTACAAGGTGGCGGGGGACATTCAGTACTTC
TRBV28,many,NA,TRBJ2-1,CASSPRMGLSSYNEQFF,TGTGCCAGCAGTCCTAGGATGGGCTTAAGCTCCTACAATGAGCAGTTCTTC
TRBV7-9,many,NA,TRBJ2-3,CASRAPGLHTDTQYF,TGTGCCAGCAGGGCCCCGGGACTCCACACAGATACGCAGTATTTT
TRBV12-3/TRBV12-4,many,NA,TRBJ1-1,CASSLMISGLMNTEAFF,TGTGCCAGCAGTTTAATGATATCCGGACTCATGAACACTGAAGCTTTCTTT
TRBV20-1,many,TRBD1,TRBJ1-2,CSASPRDRLYGYTF,TGCAGTGCTAGTCCCCGGGACAGGCTCTATGGCTACACCTTC
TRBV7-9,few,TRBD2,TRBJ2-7,CASSPLGREVRGEQYF,TGTGCCAGCAGCCCCCTCGGACGGGAGGTTCGGGGCGAGCAGTACTTC
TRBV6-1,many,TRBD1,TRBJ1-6,CASTKTWTGTNSPLHF,TGTGCCAGCACGAAAACCTGGACAGGGACCAATTCACCCCTCCACTTT
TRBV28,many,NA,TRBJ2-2,CASTEIANTGELFF,TGTGCCAGCACTGAGATTGCGAACACCGGGGAGCTGTTTTTT
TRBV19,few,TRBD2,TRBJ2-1,CASSMAASGKASYNEQFF,TGTGCCAGTAGTATGGCGGCTAGCGGGAAGGCCTCCTACAATGAGCAGTTCTTC
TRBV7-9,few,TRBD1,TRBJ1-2,CASSTGTGDGYTF,TGTGCCAGCAGCACCGGGACAGGGGATGGCTACACCTTC
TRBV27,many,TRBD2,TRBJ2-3,CASSLFRGRSTDTQYF,TGTGCCAGCAGTTTATTTCGCGGGAGGAGCACAGATACGCAGTATTTT
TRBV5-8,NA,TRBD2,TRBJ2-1,CASSLETGTSGRAFNYNEQFF,TGTGCCAGCAGCTTGGAGACCGGGACTAGCGGAAGGGCCTTTAATTACAATGAGCAGTTCTTC
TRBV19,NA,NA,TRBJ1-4,CASREDRPATNEKLFF,TGTGCCAGCCGAGAAGACAGGCCTGCAACTAATGAAAAACTGTTTTTT
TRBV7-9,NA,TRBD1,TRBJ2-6,CASSLGDRVPLSGANVLTF,TGTGCCAGCAGCTTAGGCGACAGGGTCCCTCTCTCTGGGGCCAACGTCCTGACTTTC
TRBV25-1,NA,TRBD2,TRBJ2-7,CASSGVAGEPYEQYF,TGTGCCAGCAGTGGCGTAGCGGGAGAACCCTACGAGCAGTACTTC
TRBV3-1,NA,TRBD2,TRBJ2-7,CASSQWTSGSPLGGEQYF,TGTGCCAGCAGCCAATGGACTAGCGGATCCCCTCTCGGTGGCGAGCAGTACTTC
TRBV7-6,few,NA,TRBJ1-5,CASSLATGSGQPQHF,TGTGCCAGCAGCTTAGCAACAGGGTCGGGGCAGCCCCAGCATTTT
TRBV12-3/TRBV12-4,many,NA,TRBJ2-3,CASSPHGRVRGDTQYF,TGTGCCAGCAGTCCACACGGTAGGGTACGTGGGGATACGCAGTATTTT
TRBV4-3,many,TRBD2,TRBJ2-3,CASSQGAETSGYTDTQYF,TGCGCCAGCAGCCAAGGAGCTGAGACTAGCGGATACACAGATACGCAGTATTTT
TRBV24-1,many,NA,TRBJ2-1,CATSDSGGRMYNEQFF,TGTGCCACCAGTGATTCAGGGGGGAGGATGTACAATGAGCAGTTCTTC
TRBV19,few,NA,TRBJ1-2,CASSTRANYGYTF,TGTGCCAGTAGTACGAGAGCTAACTATGGCTACACCTTC
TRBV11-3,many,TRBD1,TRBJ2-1,CASSFGQGRIPYNEQFF,TGTGCCAGCAGCTTTGGACAGGGGCGGATCCCCTACAATGAGCAGTTCTTC
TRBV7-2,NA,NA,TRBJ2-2,CASSQETAGELFF,TGTGCCAGCAGCCAAGAAACAGCCGGGGAGCTGTTTTTT
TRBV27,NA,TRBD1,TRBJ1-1,CASRFFPGQGVNTEAFF,TGTGCCAGCAGATTCTTTCCGGGACAGGGGGTGAACACTGAAGCTTTCTTT
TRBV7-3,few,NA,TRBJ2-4,CASSLMQGNIQYF,TGTGCCAGCAGCTTAATGCAGGGCAACATTCAGTACTTC
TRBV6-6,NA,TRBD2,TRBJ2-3,CASSYSPGRGTSGRITDTQYF,TGTGCCAGCAGTTACTCTCCGGGACGGGGGACTAGCGGGAGAATCACAGATACGCAGTATTTT
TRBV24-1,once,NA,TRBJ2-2,CATSDFLGPGELFF,TGTGCCACCAGTGATTTTCTGGGTCCCGGGGAGCTGTTTTTT
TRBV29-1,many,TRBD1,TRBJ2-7,CSVSSFTDRDYEQYF,TGCAGCGTTTCTTCTTTTACGGACAGGGACTACGAGCAGTACTTC
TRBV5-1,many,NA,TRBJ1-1,CASSLVTGLGNTEAFF,TGCGCCAGCAGCTTGGTCACAGGGTTGGGGAACACTGAAGCTTTCTTT
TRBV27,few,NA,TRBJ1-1,CASRSGVRAEAFF,TGTGCCAGCAGATCTGGGGTAAGGGCTGAAGCTTTCTTT
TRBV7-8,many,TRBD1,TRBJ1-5,CASSPTGTGSNQPQHF,TGTGCCAGCAGCCCAACCGGGACAGGGAGCAATCAGCCCCAGCATTTT
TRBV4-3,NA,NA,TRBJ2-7,CASSQDPASYEQYF,TGCGCCAGCAGCCAAGATCCGGCTAGCTACGAGCAGTACTTC
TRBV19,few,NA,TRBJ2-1,CASSMYGNNEQFF,TGTGCCAGTAGTATGTATGGGAACAATGAGCAGTTCTTC
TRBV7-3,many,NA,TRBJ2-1,CASSFDGGASLSNEQFF,TGTGCCAGCAGCTTTGACGGTGGGGCTAGTCTGTCAAATGAGCAGTTCTTC
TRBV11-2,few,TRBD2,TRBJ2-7,CASSFGGCLYEQYF,TGTGCCAGCAGCTTCGGGGGGTGTCTCTACGAGCAGTACTTC
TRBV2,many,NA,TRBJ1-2,CASSYDGVGGYTF,TGTGCCAGCAGTTATGACGGAGTAGGCGGCTACACCTTC
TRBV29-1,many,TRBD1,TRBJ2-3,CSGGKLGTGRIIDTQYF,TGCAGCGGGGGGAAACTTGGGACAGGCAGGATCATAGATACGCAGTATTTT
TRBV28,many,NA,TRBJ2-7,CASSFKVPYEQYF,TGTGCCAGCAGTTTTAAGGTGCCTTACGAGCAGTACTTC
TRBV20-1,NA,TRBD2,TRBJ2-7,CSARVASTSGAYEQYF,TGCAGTGCTAGAGTCGCCTCGACTAGCGGGGCCTACGAGCAGTACTTC
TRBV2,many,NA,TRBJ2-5,CASSEGGTGTQETQYF,TGTGCCAGCAGCGAGGGGGGGACCGGAACCCAAGAGACCCAGTACTTC
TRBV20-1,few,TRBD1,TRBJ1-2,CSARDRNQGDSTINYGYTF,TGCAGTGCTAGAGATCGGAATCAGGGGGATTCGACAATTAACTATGGCTACACCTTC
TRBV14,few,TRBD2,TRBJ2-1,CASSQAGLAGVGEQFF,TGTGCCAGCAGCCAAGCCGGACTAGCGGGAGTCGGTGAGCAGTTCTTC
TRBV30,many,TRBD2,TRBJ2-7,CAWSATSGEQYF,TGTGCCTGGAGCGCAACTAGCGGCGAGCAGTACTTC
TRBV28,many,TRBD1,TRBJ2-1,CASSYGQGFGFF,TGTGCCAGCAGTTACGGACAGGGTTTTGGGTTCTTC
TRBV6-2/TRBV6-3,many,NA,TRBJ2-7,CASRESGPFHEQYF,TGTGCCAGCAGGGAGTCCGGGCCGTTCCACGAGCAGTACTTC
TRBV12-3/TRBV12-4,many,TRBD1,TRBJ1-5,CASSLEGQGRNQPQHF,TGTGCCAGCAGTTTAGAGGGACAGGGTCGCAATCAGCCCCAGCATTTT
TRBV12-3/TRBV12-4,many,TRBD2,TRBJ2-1,CASSPDLAGEEQFF,TGTGCCAGCAGCCCCGACCTAGCGGGAGAGGAGCAGTTCTTC
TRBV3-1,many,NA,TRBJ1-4,CASSQDPGVSEKLFF,TGTGCCAGCAGCCAAGATCCAGGGGTGTCGGAAAAACTGTTTTTT
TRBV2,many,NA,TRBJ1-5,CASRVFEGLGNQPQHF,TGTGCCAGCAGAGTCTTTGAAGGGCTTGGCAATCAGCCCCAGCATTTT
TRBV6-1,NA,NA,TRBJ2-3,CASSREKDTQYF,TGTGCCAGCTCGAGGGAGAAAGATACGCAGTATTTT
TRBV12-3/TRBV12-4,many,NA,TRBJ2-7,CASRQSLSVYEQYF,TGTGCCAGCCGACAGAGTCTTTCCGTCTACGAGCAGTACTTC
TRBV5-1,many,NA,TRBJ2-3,CASSLGVITDTQYF,TGCGCCAGCAGCTTGGGGGTAATAACAGATACGCAGTATTTT
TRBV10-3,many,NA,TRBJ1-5,CATRADNQPQHF,TGTGCCACCAGGGCGGACAATCAGCCCCAGCATTTT
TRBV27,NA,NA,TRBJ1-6,CASKNLEGLNSPLHF,TGTGCCAGCAAAAACCTCGAGGGGCTGAATTCACCCCTCCACTTT
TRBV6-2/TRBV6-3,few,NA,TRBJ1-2,CATDQAHMENYGYTF,TGTGCCACCGATCAGGCCCATATGGAAAACTATGGCTACACCTTC
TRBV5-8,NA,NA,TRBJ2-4,CASTLNSRTQNIQYF,TGTGCCAGCACCCTGAACTCGAGAACCCAGAACATTCAGTACTTC
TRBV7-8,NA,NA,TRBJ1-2,CASSLVFGGPYGYTF,TGTGCCAGCAGCTTAGTTTTTGGGGGGCCCTATGGCTACACCTTC